This T cell receptor (beta chain) was identified during a study of early T cells in non-severe SARS-CoV-2 infection. This clonotype was counted a few times. From germline, CDR1 is DFQATT and CDR2 SNEGSKA (reference sequence). Trimming took off 0 bases at V and 7 bases at J, with 9 bases between the two ends. This CDR3 has 12 amino acids. MiXCR, run by TCRdb on the 5' RACE reads, gives a single entry per CDR3 protein. The table records some 40,000 distinct CDR3 sequences, 3.9% of them present only once. Sequences were obtained from whole blood. The chain links TRBV20-1 to TRBJ1-2; D is unresolved. This receptor was taken from an adult who was a healthcare worker with PCR-confirmed SARS-CoV-2 infection or an uninfected control (not recorded which). This CDR3 reads CSAREAGTGYTF. The CDR3 DNA reads as TGCAGTGCTAGAGAGGCAGGAACTGGCTACACCTTC.